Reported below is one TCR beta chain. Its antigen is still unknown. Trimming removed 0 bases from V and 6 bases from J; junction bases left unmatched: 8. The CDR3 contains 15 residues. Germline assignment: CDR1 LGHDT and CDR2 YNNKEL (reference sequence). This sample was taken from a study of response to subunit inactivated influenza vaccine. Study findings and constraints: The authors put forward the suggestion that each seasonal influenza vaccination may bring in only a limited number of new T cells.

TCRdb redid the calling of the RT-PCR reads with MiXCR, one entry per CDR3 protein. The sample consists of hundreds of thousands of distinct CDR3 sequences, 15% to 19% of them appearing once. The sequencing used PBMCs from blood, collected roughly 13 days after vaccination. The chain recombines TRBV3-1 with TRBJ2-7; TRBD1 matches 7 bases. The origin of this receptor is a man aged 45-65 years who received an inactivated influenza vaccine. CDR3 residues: CASSQEGQVVGEQYF. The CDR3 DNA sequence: TGTGCCAGCAGCCAAGAAGGACAGGTTGTCGGCGAGCAGTACTTC.